This TCR beta chain appears in the sequencing data of a study of T cell responses to AZD1222 COVID-19 vaccine. Findings of the study overall: Targets within unmutated variant regions were reportedly found for nearly half of spike-specific TCRs. All repertoire sampling was performed exclusively after the peak T cell response. Vaccine-associated CD4 TCRs ranged over spike, dominating at 160-218 and 743-854.

TCRdb's copy holds only in-frame clones and misses some; the assay was immunoSEQ multiplex PCR. The table shows under 150,000 clones, with roughly nine tenths occurring only once. Points on this clone: No antigen is known for it.

The receptor comes from an adult who received the AZD1222 COVID-19 vaccine. The sequenced sample was peripheral blood, obtained 28 days after the second AZD1222 dose.

CDR3: CASRTGDAGNTIYF. The CDR3 DNA sequence: TGTGCCAGTAGAACCGGGGATGCTGGAAACACCATATATTTT. The gene calls are TRBV19 and TRBJ1-3; D is unresolved. CDR1 and CDR2 from the germline V gene are LNHDA and SQIVND (reference sequence). The CDR3 loop spans 14 amino acids. V was cut by 6 bases and J by 2 bases, with 11 bases left in between.